This T cell receptor beta chain was retrieved from a study of regulatory T cells in long-lasting Graves disease. Study-level points and caveats: The number of shared public clonotypes was higher in persistent patients (2,741) than new patients (approximately 1,000).

Sample time point: newly diagnosed GD, antithyroid drugs for less than 3 months. PBMCs provided the RNA from which the TCR library was made. Sequencing libraries for TCR beta were prepared with iRepertoire HTBI primers and Arm-PCR of CDR3 regions. Each CDR3 protein is one row after TCRdb ran MiXCR on the multiplex PCR reads. The sample gives about 500,000 distinct CDR3 sequences, 15% to 20% of which show up once; roughly an eighth is in the top ten. This clonotype showed up many times. Its target is unknown. Germline lookup yields CDR1 DFQATT and CDR2 SNEGSKA (reference sequence). This CDR3 is 14 amino acids long. The V end lost 0 bases, the J end lost 7 bases, and 12 bases lay between the germline ends. The same data also went into a second study, on T cells in Graves' hyperthyroidism and ophthalmopathy. As that study records: Initially, a first-round RT-PCR of the TCR CDR3 employed the HTBI primer set.

The sample was peripheral blood mononuclear cells (PBMCs), taken at new diagnosis, from a patient treated with antithyroid drugs. V usage is TRBV20-1 and J usage is TRBJ2-2; D is possibly TRBD2 (5 bases). The receptor comes from a man in his forties or fifties with Graves disease. CDR3 nucleotides: TGCAGTGCTAGAGATCGGCGGGTAGGCGGGGAGCTGTTTTTT. This gives the protein CSARDRRVGGELFF.